This TCR beta chain was identified during a study of T cell clones after liver transplantation. Findings of the study overall: Compared with third party-reactive sequences, donor-reactive ones declined more, independent of withdrawal success.

Concerning this clone itself: The antigen is undetermined.

CDR1 is SGHDN and CDR2 is FVKESK in the germline V gene. V was cut by 4 bases and J by 7 bases, with 13 bases left in between. This CDR3 is 14 amino acids long. Profiled with immunoSEQ multiplex PCR; TCRdb holds only in-frame clones, not every one. There are approximately 50,000 clones in the sample; approximately 71% occur only once, and 7.5% to 10% lies in the top ten. The chain employs TRBV14 and TRBJ2-2; perhaps D is TRBD1 or TRBD2 (5 bases each). This specimen consisted of CD4+ T cells from blood, obtained less than 70 months after liver transplant. This TCR derives from a human patient who received a liver transplant. Some T cells may trace back to the graft donor. The CDR3 nucleotides are TGTGCCAGCAGCCGCGAGGGGTTCAACGGGGAGCTGTTTTTT. Protein sequence: CASSREGFNGELFF.